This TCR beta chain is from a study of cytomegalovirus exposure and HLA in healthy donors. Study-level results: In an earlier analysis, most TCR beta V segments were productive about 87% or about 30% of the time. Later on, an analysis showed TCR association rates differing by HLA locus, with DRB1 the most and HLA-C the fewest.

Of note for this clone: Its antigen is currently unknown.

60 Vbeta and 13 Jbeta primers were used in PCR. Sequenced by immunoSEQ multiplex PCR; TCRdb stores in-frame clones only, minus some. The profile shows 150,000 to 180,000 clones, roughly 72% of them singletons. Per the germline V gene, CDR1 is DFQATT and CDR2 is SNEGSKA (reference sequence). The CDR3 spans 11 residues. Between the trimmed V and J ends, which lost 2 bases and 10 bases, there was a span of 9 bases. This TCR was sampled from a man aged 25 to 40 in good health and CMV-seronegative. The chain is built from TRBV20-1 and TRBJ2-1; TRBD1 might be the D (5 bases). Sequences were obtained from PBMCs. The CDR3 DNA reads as TGCAGTGCTAGAATTGGGGCGGAGCAGTTCTTC. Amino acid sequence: CSARIGAEQFF.